These 14 T cell receptor beta chains were sequenced from one sample in a study of T cells in Graves' hyperthyroidism and ophthalmopathy. RNA transcripts provided the source from which TCR beta CDR3 regions were amplified. Primed by the HTBI set, a first-round RT-PCR was run on the TCR CDR3. One entry per CDR3 protein, called by TCRdb with MiXCR from the multiplex PCR reads. The sample gives about 640,000 distinct CDR3 sequences, less than 45% of which show up once; under 8% is in the top ten. Sequencing input: peripheral blood or thyroid tissue (not recorded which). Receptors were obtained from an adult man with Graves' disease, either hyperthyroidism or ophthalmopathy (not recorded which).

This clonotype was observed many times. This chain links TRBV29-1 with TRBJ1-2; D gene ambiguous. Germline V lookup: CDR1 SQVTM, CDR2 ANQGSEA. V lost 6 bases and J 2 bases, leaving 10 bases between the germline ends. The CDR3 extends over 12 amino acids. The CDR3 DNA sequence: TGCAGCGTCACCACGGGGAACTATGGCTACACCTTC. Its translation: CSVTTGNYGYTF.

The rearrangement uses TRBV19 and TRBJ2-7, with D perhaps given as TRBD1 or TRBD2 (5 bases each). Between the trimmed V and J ends, which lost 7 bases and 1 base, there was a span of 14 bases. This CDR3 comprises 14 residues. CDR1 LNHDA and CDR2 SQIVND come from the germline V gene (reference sequence). The CDR3 loop is CASTRDPASYEQYF. The CDR3 nucleotides read TGTGCCAGTACCCGGGACCCCGCATCCTACGAGCAGTACTTC.

The table lists this clonotype with many counts. V gene TRBV2 combines with J gene TRBJ1-5; a weak D match, TRBD1 (5 bases). The V end lost 1 base, the J end lost 5 bases, and 12 bases lay between the germline ends. Germline lookup yields CDR1 SNHLY and CDR2 FYNNEI. CDR3 length: 15 amino acids. CDR3 in amino acids: CASSEDAQGDQPQHF. CDR3 nucleotide sequence: TGTGCCAGCAGTGAAGACGCGCAGGGTGATCAGCCCCAGCATTTT.

The chain links TRBV10-3 to TRBJ1-5; 10 bases match TRBD1. Unmatched junction bases numbered 8, after V lost 10 bases and J lost 5 bases. Germline CDR1 is ENHRY and CDR2 is SYGVKD. This CDR3 spans 14 amino acids. The chain's CDR3 is CATADRGLDQPQHF. DNA of the CDR3: TGTGCCACCGCAGACAGGGGGCTTGATCAGCCCCAGCATTTT.

This clonotype came up a few times. The V and J genes are TRBV7-8 and TRBJ2-2; TRBD1 matches at 10 bases. The V gene end was trimmed by 6 bases and the J gene end by 4 bases; junction bases not matched to a gene: 5. Germline CDR1 SGHVS, CDR2 FQNEAQ. The CDR3 extends over 15 amino acids. The CDR3 DNA reads as TGTGCCAGCAGTCGACAGGGGGCTACCACCGGGGAGCTGTTTTTT. Amino acid sequence: CASSRQGATTGELFF.

The rearrangement joins TRBV6-6 to TRBJ2-5, with 12 bases that match TRBD1. With 10 bases clipped from V and 4 bases from J, the junction kept 7 bases outside the gene matches. Germline V gene sequence: CDR1 MNHNY, CDR2 SVGAGI (reference sequence). This CDR3 is 14 amino acids long. The CDR3 DNA is TGTGCCACTGGGGGACAGGGGGCGGGAGAGACCCAGTACTTC. Encoded protein: CATGGQGAGETQYF.

CDR3 coding DNA: TGTGCCAGTAGCGGACTGAAGAATCAGCCCCAGCATTTT. Its protein product is CASSGLKNQPQHF. This rearrangement joins TRBV19 to TRBJ1-5; D call uncertain. The CDR3 length is 13 residues. The germline gives CDR1 LNHDA, CDR2 SQIVND (reference sequence). V lost 6 bases and J 4 bases, leaving 10 bases between the germline ends.

This clonotype has a count of ten or more. Here the CDR3 DNA reads TGCAGCGTTGAAGATGTAGTGGTGGGCTATGGCTACACCTTC. Translated: CSVEDVVVGYGYTF. The chain couples TRBV29-1 to TRBJ1-2; D gene ambiguous. V was pared by 0 bases and J by 4 bases, with 12 bases between. This CDR3 region has 14 residues. Per germline, CDR1 SQVTM and CDR2 ANQGSEA. Full variable domain (outside the CDR3, taken from reference TRBV29-1 and TRBJ1-2): SAVISQKPSRDICQRGTSLTIQCQVDSQVTMMFWYRQQPGQSLTLIATANQGSEATYESGFVIDKFPISRPNLTFSTLTVSNMSPEDSSIYLCSVEDVVVGYGYTFGSGTRLTVV.

About this clonotype: One base away lies a much larger clone, so this may be a sequencing read error. The final CDR3 position lacks the conserved phenylalanine or tryptophan, pointing to a likely read error. This sequence joins TRBV7-3 and TRBJ2-7, with no clear D. Germline V lookup: CDR1 SGHTA, CDR2 FQGTGA. The CDR3 extends over 12 amino acids. V was shortened by 3 bases and J by 6 bases, with 9 bases between the two germline ends. The CDR3 loop is CASSFQEPEQYL. The CDR3 region has the DNA TGTGCCAGCAGCTTCCAGGAGCCCGAGCAGTACCTC.

V is TRBV2 and J is TRBJ1-1; tentatively, D is TRBD1 (5 bases). The V gene's germline CDR1 is SNHLY and CDR2 FYNNEI. Trimming removed 6 bases from V and 0 bases from J, with 11 bases in between. The CDR3 extends over 14 amino acids. CDR3 residues: CASSPGPVNTEAFF. In DNA form, the CDR3 reads TGTGCCAGCAGCCCGGGACCCGTGAACACTGAAGCTTTCTTT.

This clonotype came up a few times. CDR3 loop: CASPPPGRVNTEAFF. The DNA for the CDR3 is TGTGCCAGTCCGCCTCCGGGGAGGGTGAACACTGAAGCTTTCTTT. This rearrangement joins TRBV19 to TRBJ1-1, with D unclear. The CDR3 covers 15 residues. Trimming pared 8 bases from V and 0 bases from J, leaving 16 bases between. Germline V gene sequence: CDR1 LNHDA, CDR2 SQIVND (reference sequence).

This clonotype was counted a single time. V gene TRBV20-1 combines with J gene TRBJ1-1, with D perhaps TRBD1 (6 bases). Germline CDR1 and CDR2: DFQATT and SNEGSKA (reference sequence). The CDR3 length is 11 residues. The V gene lost 1 base and the J gene lost 8 bases, with 8 bases spanning the gap. The CDR3 protein is CSARVGGEAFF. As DNA, the CDR3 is TGCAGTGCTAGAGTGGGGGGCGAAGCTTTCTTT.

This clonotype was counted many times. This chain joins TRBV12-3 or TRBV12-4 and TRBJ1-4, with a tentative D call TRBD1 (5 bases). Deletions cut 9 bases from V and 8 bases from J, with 16 bases between. This CDR3 spans 13 amino acids. CDR3 coding DNA: TGTGCCAGTCGAGGGGTAGTAGGGGAAAAACTGTTTTTT. Its translation is CASRGVVGEKLFF.

This clonotype was detected only a few times. CDR3: CASSVVGGQRDSYTF. The CDR3, as DNA: TGTGCCAGCAGCGTAGTTGGGGGACAGCGTGATAGCTACACCTTC. The chain couples TRBV9 to TRBJ1-2, with 7 nucleotides matching TRBD1. Per germline, CDR1 SGDLS and CDR2 YYNGEE. This CDR3 spans 15 amino acids. Germline trimming cut 0 bases from V and 9 bases from J; bases unmatched to any gene: 11.